The 28 T cell receptor beta chains given below trace back to one sample, sequenced in a study of beta chain features in type 1 diabetes (dated by TCRdb to 2016 to 2018). For these TCRs, the target antigens are not known. Receptor libraries were prepared by the immunoSEQ multiplex PCR assay. The entire amount of isolated RNA was reverse transcribed using the High Capacity cDNA Reverse Transcription Kit, so the sequenced TCRB transcripts were expressed ones. TCRdb retrieved this table from immuneACCESS and kept in-frame rearrangements only. Not all clones are present; in checked studies, unresolved V genes account for under half, and no reason is known for the remainder. The sample table shows about 280,000 clones, and about 15% are seen once. The top ten hold 0.015% to 0.017% of the sample. The investigation overall reported the following: Type 1 diabetes patients showed a moderate but significant shortening of TCRB CDR3 length in all four CD4+ subsets.

Sequenced input: naive CD4+ T cells from blood. The intended sense of this specimen's cell subset or site label: true naive CD4+ T cells. Source of these receptors: a man younger than 35 with type 1 diabetes.

This clone has only a few counts. This chain connects TRBV4-1 to TRBJ2-7; 9 bases are a match to TRBD1. This CDR3 spans 16 amino acids. Trimming at V came to 3 bases and at J to 0 bases, leaving 6 bases not matched to a gene. Germline lookup yields CDR1 MGHRA and CDR2 YSYEKL. The CDR3 region has the DNA TGCGCCAGCAGCCACGACAGGGGGAGAAGCTCCTACGAGCAGTACTTC. This translates into CASSHDRGRSSYEQYF.

The chain combines TRBV29-1 with TRBJ2-3; TRBD2 matches at 8 bases. The CDR3 is made up of 17 amino acids. Germline CDR1 is SQVTM and CDR2 is ANQGSEA. V lost 2 bases to trimming and J lost 1 base; unmatched junction nucleotides: 11. CDR3 nucleotides: TGCAGCGTTGAAACCGGGGGGGCGGGAGTTGGCACAGATACGCAGTATTTT. This sequence encodes CSVETGGAGVGTDTQYF.

This clone occurred a few times. The chain couples TRBV5-1 to TRBJ2-2, with 10 bases lining up with TRBD2. CDR3 length: 19 residues. In germline, CDR1 is SGHRS, CDR2 YFSETQ. Losses at the gene ends were 3 bases for V and 4 bases for J; bases not matched to a gene: 15. CDR3 in amino acids: CASSSPYLAGARGTGELFF. CDR3 DNA sequence: TGCGCCAGCAGCTCCCCCTATCTAGCGGGAGCCAGGGGCACCGGGGAGCTGTTTTTT.

The chain recombines TRBV9 with TRBJ1-2; no reliable D call. V dropped 1 base and J dropped 4 bases, with 8 bases sitting between them. The germline gives CDR1 SGDLS, CDR2 YYNGEE. The CDR3 length is 13 residues. The CDR3 is CASSVISGYGYTF. Written as DNA, the CDR3 is TGTGCCAGCAGCGTAATCTCGGGCTATGGCTACACCTTC.

This chain connects TRBV5-4 to TRBJ2-3; weak D call: TRBD2 (5 bases). Germline V lookup: CDR1 SGHNT, CDR2 YYREEE (reference sequence). V was pared by 4 bases and J by 4 bases, with 7 bases between. CDR3 length: 12 amino acids. Written as DNA, the CDR3 is TGTGCCAGCAGCCGGGGAGCAGATACGCAGTATTTT. Translated: CASSRGADTQYF.

The chain uses TRBV5-1 and TRBJ2-7, with D maybe TRBD1 (5 bases). The germline gives CDR1 SGHRS, CDR2 YFSETQ. V lost 2 bases, J lost 6 bases, and 9 bases lay in between. This CDR3 spans 12 amino acids. The CDR3 region has the DNA TGCGCCAGCAGCTTCCAGGGTCGCGAGCAGTACTTC. Translated: CASSFQGREQYF.

The rearrangement joins TRBV5-1 to TRBJ2-1; TRBD2 matches 7 bases. V was clipped by 4 bases and J by 3 bases; unmatched bases: 10. Per the germline V gene, CDR1 is SGHRS and CDR2 is YFSETQ. The CDR3 totals 16 residues. The CDR3 region has the DNA TGCGCCAGCAGCGGGGCTCGGGAGCGGGGCTACAATGAGCAGTTCTTC. This gives the protein CASSGARERGYNEQFF.

This chain joins TRBV5-4 and TRBJ2-7; 10 bases agree with TRBD2. The ends lost 3 bases at V and 3 bases at J; junction bases unmatched: 3. Per the germline V gene, CDR1 is SGHNT and CDR2 is YYREEE (reference sequence). The CDR3 covers 14 residues. The DNA of the CDR3 is TGTGCCAGCAGCTCCGGACTAGCGGACTACGAGCAGTACTTC. Its translation is CASSSGLADYEQYF.

The rearrangement joins TRBV2 to TRBJ2-7, with D tentatively TRBD2 (5 bases). The CDR3 sequence is 15 residues long. Germline CDR1 and CDR2: SNHLY and FYNNEI. Between the trimmed V and J ends, which lost 7 bases and 2 bases, there was a span of 18 bases. CDR3 sequence reads: CASKVGGPSTYEQYF. Written as DNA, the CDR3 is TGTGCCAGCAAAGTCGGAGGCCCGTCAACCTACGAGCAGTACTTC. Looking up the rest from reference TRBV2 and TRBJ2-7 gives the full variable domain: EPEVTQTPSHQVTQMGQEVILRCVPISNHLYFYWYRQILGQKVEFLVSFYNNEISEKSEIFDDQFSVERPDGSNFTLKIRSTKLEDSAMYFCASKVGGPSTYEQYFGPGTRLTVT.

This clone occurred a few times. This chain uses TRBV7-2 with TRBJ1-6; 7 nucleotides line up with TRBD1. Trimming cost V 6 bases and J 7 bases; bases outside gene matches: 6. The germline gives CDR1 SGHTA, CDR2 FQGNSA. The CDR3 is 14 amino acids. The CDR3 nucleotides read TGTGCCAGCAGGCGACAGGGTCTGAATTCACCCCTCCACTTT. Translating it yields CASRRQGLNSPLHF.

The gene calls are TRBV13 and TRBJ2-3; TRBD2 matches 13 bases. V gave up 5 bases and J gave up 1 base; unmatched junction bases: 6. This CDR3 contains 17 residues. Germline V lookup: CDR1 PRHDT, CDR2 FYEKMQ (reference sequence). The CDR3 coding sequence is TGTGCCAGCAGCCAACGGACTAGCGGGAGAGGCACAGATACGCAGTATTTT. As protein: CASSQRTSGRGTDTQYF.

The chain couples TRBV28 to TRBJ1-5, with 9 positions matching TRBD1. Per germline, CDR1 MDHEN and CDR2 SYDVKM. This CDR3 region has 14 residues. Unmatched junction bases numbered 8, after V lost 6 bases and J lost 8 bases. The CDR3 sequence is CASRRTGGWEPQHF. DNA for the CDR3: TGTGCCAGCAGGCGTACAGGGGGCTGGGAGCCCCAGCATTTT.

The table lists this clone with a few counts. The CDR3 DNA sequence: TGCGCCAGCAGCTTGGTAGCGGGAGAATACAATGAGCAGTTCTTC. It translates to CASSLVAGEYNEQFF. The chain carries TRBV5-1 and TRBJ2-1; TRBD2 matches 9 bases. The junction had 2 bases not matched to a gene; V was cut back by 0 bases and J by 4 bases. CDR1 is SGHRS and CDR2 is YFSETQ in the germline V gene. This CDR3 is built from 15 residues.

In this sample, this clone turned up once. V and J are TRBV28 and TRBJ1-2, with 11 bases identical to TRBD1. The CDR3 is 17 residues long. V gave up 3 bases and J gave up 1 base; unmatched junction bases: 7. Germline V CDR1 and CDR2: MDHEN, SYDVKM. CDR3 residues: CASSFPRTGGDNYGYTF. CDR3 coding DNA: TGTGCCAGCAGTTTCCCTAGGACAGGGGGCGATAACTATGGCTACACCTTC.

A few counts support this clone. This CDR3 is CASSLVTGWDTGELFF. Here the CDR3 DNA reads TGTGCCAGCAGCTTGGTGACAGGGTGGGACACCGGGGAGCTGTTTTTT. The chain carries TRBV5-4 and TRBJ2-2, with 7 bases lining up with TRBD1. The V gene's germline CDR1 is SGHNT and CDR2 YYREEE (reference sequence). J lost 3 bases, V lost 0 bases, and 5 bases had no gene match. The CDR3 is made up of 16 amino acids.

This chain connects TRBV9 to TRBJ1-5; TRBD1 agrees at 7 bases. V was clipped by 2 bases and J by 4 bases; unmatched bases: 3. The CDR3 loop spans 14 amino acids. The germline gives CDR1 SGDLS, CDR2 YYNGEE. CDR3 region: CASSVGTANQPQHF. The CDR3 DNA follows: TGTGCCAGCAGCGTTGGGACAGCTAATCAGCCCCAGCATTTT.

The chain recombines TRBV30 with TRBJ2-7; weak D call: TRBD1 (6 bases). The CDR3 spans 12 residues. Germline V gene lookup returns CDR1 GTSNPN and CDR2 SVGIG (reference sequence). With 3 bases removed from V and 7 bases from J, the gap between germline ends came to 13 bases. This CDR3 is CAWSQTGIEQYF. Written as DNA, the CDR3 is TGTGCCTGGAGCCAAACAGGGATTGAGCAGTACTTC.

The chain joins TRBV27 to TRBJ1-2, with D perhaps TRBD1 (6 bases). Germline CDR1 MNHEY, CDR2 SMNVEV (reference sequence). The ends were cut back, 6 bases at V and 4 bases at J, with 12 bases in the middle. This CDR3 is 13 amino acids long. This CDR3 is CASSPDRFYGYTF. The CDR3 DNA sequence: TGTGCCAGCAGCCCAGACAGGTTCTATGGCTACACCTTC.

This clone was counted a few times. This rearrangement joins TRBV19 to TRBJ2-4; the D gene is possibly TRBD2 (5 bases). V lost 6 bases to trimming and J lost 2 bases, with 14 bases between them. The germline CDR1 and CDR2 sequences are LNHDA and SQIVND (reference sequence). This CDR3 contains 15 residues. The CDR3 loop is CASSPRAYTKNIQYF. CDR3 coding DNA: TGTGCCAGTAGCCCGAGGGCTTACACCAAAAACATTCAGTACTTC. Full variable domain (rest looked up from reference TRBV19 and TRBJ2-4): DGGITQSPKYLFRKEGQNVTLSCEQNLNHDAMYWYRQDPGQGLRLIYYSQIVNDFQKGDIAEGYSVSREKKESFPLTVTSAQKNPTAFYLCASSPRAYTKNIQYFGAGTRLSVL.

This clone was detected only a few times. V usage is TRBV11-3 and J usage is TRBJ1-4, with 7 bases identical to TRBD1. Germline V gene lookup returns CDR1 SGHNT and CDR2 YENEEA. CDR3 length: 12 residues. The ends lost 4 bases at V and 8 bases at J; junction bases unmatched: 1. The CDR3 here is CASSSQGEKLFF. CDR3 nucleotides: TGTGCCAGCAGCTCACAGGGGGAAAAACTGTTTTTT.

The V call is TRBV18, the J call TRBJ2-3, with D possibly TRBD2 on 6 matching bases. The germline gives CDR1 KGHSH, CDR2 LQKENI. The CDR3 spans 14 residues. The V end lost 1 base, the J end lost 1 base, and 6 bases lay between the germline ends. CDR3 in DNA: TGTGCCAGCTCACCACGGGAGGGCACAGATACGCAGTATTTT. Protein product: CASSPREGTDTQYF.

This clone has a handful of counts. This rearrangement joins TRBV28 to TRBJ2-4, with D possibly matching TRBD1 (7 bases). CDR1 is MDHEN and CDR2 is SYDVKM in the germline V gene. Deletions cut 7 bases from V and 2 bases from J, with 15 bases between. The CDR3 covers 15 residues. CDR3 residues: CASTSGGWSKNIQYF. CDR3 in DNA: TGTGCCAGCACCTCAGGGGGGTGGTCCAAAAACATTCAGTACTTC.

The chain couples TRBV7-2 to TRBJ1-5; D call uncertain. The CDR3 runs 15 residues. The germline V gene encodes CDR1 SGHTA and CDR2 FQGNSA. The V end lost 3 bases, the J end lost 8 bases, and 17 bases lay between the germline ends. For the CDR3, the DNA is TGTGCCAGCAGCTTCGGTGGTGGCAGAGGTGAGCCCCAGCATTTT. Translation: CASSFGGGRGEPQHF. Together with reference TRBV7-2 and TRBJ1-5, the CDR3 gives the full variable domain: GAGVSQSPSNKVTEKGKDVELRCDPISGHTALYWYRQSLGQGLEFLIYFQGNSAPDKSGLPSDRFSAERTGGSVSTLTIQRTQQEDSAVYLCASSFGGGRGEPQHFGDGTRLSIL.

This rearrangement joins TRBV5-4 to TRBJ2-1, with TRBD1 matching 10 bases. Germline V CDR1 and CDR2: SGHNT, YYREEE (reference sequence). J gave up 12 bases and V 10 bases, and 22 bases lay outside the gene matches. The CDR3 spans 16 residues. The CDR3 reads CAGTTTKTGGESVQFF. The CDR3 DNA is TGTGCCGGAACCACTACGAAGACAGGGGGCGAATCGGTGCAGTTCTTC.

The J gene is TRBJ2-1, the V gene TRBV6-4; D possibly corresponds to TRBD2 (6 bases). Germline V gives CDR1 MRHNA, CDR2 SNTAGT. The V end lost 6 bases, the J end lost 2 bases, and 23 bases lay between the germline ends. The CDR3 length is 18 residues. CDR3: CASSAGPLPREAYNEQFF. DNA for the CDR3: TGTGCCAGCAGCGCCGGGCCACTACCGAGGGAGGCCTACAATGAGCAGTTCTTC.

V usage is TRBV28 and J usage is TRBJ2-2, with no clear D. Deletions cut 6 bases from V and 6 bases from J, with 20 bases between. The CDR3 has 16 residues. Per germline, CDR1 MDHEN and CDR2 SYDVKM. The CDR3 region is CASSPYALEVPGELFF. In nucleotides, the CDR3 is TGTGCCAGCAGCCCCTACGCCCTAGAAGTTCCCGGGGAGCTGTTTTTT.

The CDR3 DNA sequence: TGTGCCAGTAGTGTCGAGGGCCTCCATCCCCTCAATGAGCAGTTCTTC. Residues: CASSVEGLHPLNEQFF. The chain carries TRBV19 and TRBJ2-1; D is perhaps TRBD2 (5 bases). The V end was cut by 5 bases, the J end by 6 bases, with 20 bases between. Germline CDR1 and CDR2: LNHDA and SQIVND (reference sequence). The CDR3 is made up of 16 amino acids.

The table lists this clone with a count of one. The chain combines TRBV9 with TRBJ1-4; 9 nucleotides line up with TRBD1. V lost 4 bases, J lost 5 bases, and 3 bases stayed unmatched. This CDR3 is 14 amino acids long. Germline assignment: CDR1 SGDLS and CDR2 YYNGEE. The CDR3 bases are TGTGCCAGCAGCCCAGGACAGGGGAATGAAAAACTGTTTTTT. Its translation: CASSPGQGNEKLFF.